The source of this TCR beta chain is a study of early T cells in non-severe SARS-CoV-2 infection. Study summary: Bulk RNA from unsorted whole blood was sequenced; chains were unpaired.

This clonotype was seen only a few times. Its antigen remains unidentified. Trimming cost V 9 bases and J 6 bases, with 12 bases left between them. This CDR3 has 12 residues. CDR1 and CDR2 (germline): MNHEY, SVGAGI. Study observations and caveats: Anti-spike CD8 responses were favored by VDJdb matching, which missed private and CD4 specificities.

Individual cDNA molecules carried attached unique molecular identifiers. TCRdb re-derived calls from the 5' RACE reads in MiXCR, one entry per CDR3 protein. This sample has approximately 98,000 distinct CDR3 sequences, with about 12% found just once. The chain recombines TRBV6-5 with TRBJ2-1; the D gene is possibly TRBD1 (5 bases). This sequence was found in an adult who was a healthcare worker with PCR-confirmed SARS-CoV-2 infection or an uninfected control (not recorded which). Material: whole blood. CDR3 amino acids: CASSFQGNEQFF. CDR3 sequence (DNA): TGTGCCAGTTCTTTTCAGGGCAATGAGCAGTTCTTC.